A single sample gave rise to the 7 T cell receptor beta chains below, sequenced in a study of blood T cells in healthy people across ages. Primed by a sample-barcoded 5' primer and a J-beta primer mix, a second PCR proceeded for 7 to 11 cycles. TCRdb redid the calling of the 5' RACE reads with MiXCR, one entry per CDR3 protein. The table includes about 1.6 million distinct CDR3 sequences, about 35% detected once. The source material was blood. These receptors all stem from a woman under 40 in good health.

V is TRBV3-1 and J is TRBJ2-7; D may match TRBD1 or TRBD2 (5 bases each). The germline V gene encodes CDR1 LGHDT and CDR2 YNNKEL (reference sequence). Deletions cut 7 bases from V and 2 bases from J, with 15 bases between. The CDR3 consists of 14 residues. The CDR3 reads CASTSGTSTYEQYF. The CDR3 nucleotides are TGTGCCAGCACCTCCGGGACCTCTACCTACGAGCAGTACTTC.

This clonotype was observed a few times. The rearrangement links TRBV12-3 or TRBV12-4 to TRBJ2-7; D possibly matches TRBD1 or TRBD2 (5 bases each). The CDR3 is made up of 15 amino acids. Trimming took 1 base from V and 5 from J, leaving 15 bases between them. The CDR3 loop reads CASSLVSSRGDEQYF. CDR3 nucleotide sequence: TGTGCCAGCAGTTTAGTCTCGTCCCGAGGGGACGAGCAGTACTTC.

Only a few counts were recorded for this clonotype. V is TRBV15 and J is TRBJ2-1; a possible D gene is TRBD2 (7 bases). Germline-derived CDR1 and CDR2 are LNHNV and YYDKDF (reference sequence). The CDR3 consists of 13 residues. V lost 0 bases and J lost 12, with 12 bases in between. DNA of the CDR3: TGTGCCACCAGCAGAGATGGTGGGGGGGCGCAGTTCTTC. Encoded protein: CATSRDGGGAQFF.

Comments on this clonotype: A clone one base away is much larger, so this may be a read error. This chain uses TRBV5-1 with TRBJ2-1; 8 bases fit TRBD2. The CDR3 contains 15 residues. Germline loops: CDR1 SGHRS, CDR2 YFSETQ. V gave up 3 bases and J gave up 4 bases; unmatched junction bases: 6. This CDR3 reads CASSWAGGNYNEQFF. The CDR3 DNA is TGCGCCAGCAGCTGGGCGGGAGGTAATTACAATGAGCAGTTCTTC.

This clonotype has only a few counts. The CDR3 region is CASSLLDLRDTQYF. The CDR3 nucleotides read TGCGCCAGCAGCTTGTTAGACTTGAGGGATACGCAGTATTTT. The chain joins TRBV5-1 to TRBJ2-3; D is unclear. The CDR3 totals 14 residues. Trimming pared 1 base from V and 6 bases from J, leaving 12 bases between. Looked up from germline, CDR1 is SGHRS and CDR2 is YFSETQ.

This clonotype was recorded a few times. The chain couples TRBV3-1 to TRBJ2-5, with TRBD1 matching over 8 bases. CDR3 length equals 16 residues. Germline CDR1 is LGHDT and CDR2 is YNNKEL (reference sequence). V dropped 5 bases and J dropped 5; count of bases not matched to a gene: 13. The CDR3 region is CASSSQGALASETQYF. The CDR3 nucleotides read TGTGCCAGCAGCTCGCAGGGGGCGCTTGCCTCGGAGACCCAGTACTTC.

The chain is built from TRBV7-9 and TRBJ2-3; no clear D gene. V was clipped by 5 bases and J by 0 bases, with 9 bases between them. The CDR3 contains 14 residues. CDR1 is SEHNR and CDR2 is FQNEAQ in the germline V gene (reference sequence). CDR3: CASSPSLSTDTQYF. The CDR3 DNA reads TGTGCCAGCAGCCCCTCGCTTAGCACAGATACGCAGTATTTT.